Each of the 17 T cell receptor beta chains below was sequenced from the same sample in a study of blood T cell repertoires in COVID-19. TCRdb's copy holds only in-frame clones and misses some; the assay was immunoSEQ multiplex PCR. The sample shows 200,000 to 250,000 clones, 88% of them seen only once. Sequenced: peripheral blood. The receptors were sampled from a man aged 65 to 85 with acute or convalescent COVID-19.

The chain has TRBV29-1 and TRBJ2-1; TRBD2 aligns across 7 bases. J lost 11 bases, V lost 3 bases, and 7 bases had no gene match. The CDR3 runs 12 residues. Germline CDR1 and CDR2: SQVTM and ANQGSEA. The DNA of the CDR3 is TGCAGCGTTGAGTCCGGCGGGAGACAGCAGTTCTTC. This gives the protein CSVESGGRQQFF.

This clone appeared once. The chain employs TRBV11-2 and TRBJ2-1; a possible D gene is TRBD1 (5 bases). V was shortened by 4 bases and J by 9 bases, with 7 bases between the two germline ends. The CDR3 spans 11 residues. Germline CDR1 reads SGHAT; CDR2 reads FQNNGV. The CDR3 DNA reads as TGTGCCAGCAGCTCAACAGGTGAGCAGTTCTTC. Residues: CASSSTGEQFF.

CDR3 amino acids: CASSLYAGVGYTF. The DNA of the CDR3 is TGTGCCAGCAGTTTATATGCAGGGGTTGGCTACACCTTC. This chain connects TRBV12-3 or TRBV12-4 to TRBJ1-2; weak D call: TRBD1 (6 bases). Trimming stripped 2 bases from V and 7 bases from J, with 11 bases between. This CDR3 is 13 amino acids long.

The chain couples TRBV9 to TRBJ2-3, with 9 bases that match TRBD2. Germline V gene sequence: CDR1 SGDLS, CDR2 YYNGEE. The junction had 10 bases not matched to a gene; V was cut back by 4 bases and J by 4 bases. The CDR3 consists of 16 residues. The CDR3 bases are TGTGCCAGCAGCCCTTATAGCGGGAGTAATCCAGATACGCAGTATTTT. It encodes CASSPYSGSNPDTQYF.

V usage is TRBV5-6 and J usage is TRBJ1-5; D not certain. The CDR3 spans 15 residues. CDR1 and CDR2 from the germline V gene are SGHDT and YYEEEE. Trimming pared 2 bases from V and 0 bases from J, leaving 9 bases between. CDR3 sequence (DNA): TGTGCCAGCAGCTTAGGCGGTTATAGCAATCAGCCCCAGCATTTT. It yields the protein CASSLGGYSNQPQHF.

As DNA, the CDR3 is TGTGCCAGCAGGTCCCTACAGGGGGCAGCTTACAATGAGCAGTTCTTC. Translated, it gives CASRSLQGAAYNEQFF. The chain has TRBV28 and TRBJ2-1, with TRBD1 matching 9 bases. This CDR3 has 16 amino acids. The V gene end was trimmed by 6 bases and the J gene end by 4 bases; junction bases not matched to a gene: 10. Germline V gene lookup returns CDR1 MDHEN and CDR2 SYDVKM.

The chain employs TRBV5-1 and TRBJ2-5; TRBD1 matches at 8 bases. Trimming at V came to 4 bases and at J to 1 base, leaving 6 bases not matched to a gene. Germline V lookup: CDR1 SGHRS, CDR2 YFSETQ. The length of the CDR3 is 15 residues. This chain's CDR3 is CASSTLDRGQETQYF. CDR3 DNA sequence: TGCGCCAGCAGCACCCTTGACAGGGGCCAAGAGACCCAGTACTTC.

CDR3 protein: CASSDLDRMNTEAFF. The CDR3 DNA sequence: TGTGCCAGCAGCGACCTCGACAGGATGAACACTGAAGCTTTCTTT. The genes are TRBV14 and TRBJ1-1; D perhaps matches TRBD1 (6 bases). Germline lookup yields CDR1 SGHDN and CDR2 FVKESK. The CDR3 totals 15 residues. With 5 bases removed from V and 0 bases from J, the gap between germline ends came to 13 bases.

The gene calls are TRBV9 and TRBJ1-4, with D maybe TRBD1 (5 bases). V was trimmed by 4 bases and J by 3 bases, leaving 16 bases between them. Germline loops: CDR1 SGDLS, CDR2 YYNGEE. This CDR3 has 16 residues. The CDR3 nucleotides are TGTGCCAGCAGCAAAACGACAGCAAGAGCTAATGAAAAACTGTTTTTT. It is translated as CASSKTTARANEKLFF.

This sequence joins TRBV29-1 and TRBJ2-7, with 7 bases identical to TRBD1. The germline V gene has CDR1 SQVTM and CDR2 ANQGSEA. The CDR3 is made up of 15 amino acids. V lost 6 bases and J lost 2; bases outside the gene matches: 13. CDR3 sequence reads: CSVLTVPQGTYEQYF. CDR3 nucleotides: TGCAGCGTCCTAACAGTTCCACAGGGGACCTACGAGCAGTACTTC.

The rearrangement links TRBV6-5 to TRBJ2-4, with 7 bases matching TRBD2. The germline CDR1 and CDR2 sequences are MNHEY and SVGAGI. The V gene end was trimmed by 6 bases and the J gene end by 4 bases; junction bases not matched to a gene: 6. The CDR3 is made up of 14 amino acids. DNA of the CDR3: TGTGCCAGCAGCGTAGCGGGTGGAAAAAACATTCAGTACTTC. Encoded protein: CASSVAGGKNIQYF.

This clone came up once. The J gene is TRBJ2-3, the V gene TRBV6-2 or TRBV6-3, with 9 nucleotides matching TRBD1. The CDR3 runs to 15 residues. Germline V CDR1 and CDR2: MNHEY, SVGEGT. J gave up 2 bases and V 5 bases, and 5 bases lay outside the gene matches. CDR3 residues: CASSLRDRVTDTQYF. The CDR3 DNA follows: TGTGCCAGCAGTCTCCGGGACAGGGTCACAGATACGCAGTATTTT.

V gene TRBV4-2 combines with J gene TRBJ2-1; 8 nucleotides line up with TRBD2. Trimming cost V 1 base and J 7 bases; bases outside gene matches: 9. The CDR3 is 16 residues long. The germline V gene encodes CDR1 LGHNA and CDR2 YNFKEQ. The CDR3 region has the DNA TGTGCCAGCAGCCAAGTTGAGCGGGAGAGTAGGAATGAGCAGTTCTTC. Translating gives CASSQVERESRNEQFF.

This chain links TRBV7-3 with TRBJ1-1; D gene ambiguous. CDR3 length equals 13 residues. Germline V lookup: CDR1 SGHTA, CDR2 FQGTGA. V was trimmed by 3 bases and J by 5 bases, leaving 10 bases between them. The CDR3 DNA follows: TGTGCCAGCAGCTTTGCGACGGGAACTGAAGCTTTCTTT. The encoded protein is CASSFATGTEAFF.

The rearrangement joins TRBV3-1 (or the pseudogene TRBV3-2) to TRBJ1-6, with D uncertain. Trimming pared 0 bases from V and 7 bases from J, leaving 7 bases between. Germline V gene data show CDR1 as LGHDT and CDR2 as YNNKEL (reference sequence). This CDR3 has 14 amino acids. CDR3 residues: CASSQEYGNSPLHF. The CDR3 DNA follows: TGTGCCAGCAGCCAAGAATACGGGAATTCACCCCTCCACTTT.

The chain carries TRBV5-4 and TRBJ2-1, with D perhaps matching TRBD2 (5 bases). The CDR3 consists of 14 residues. CDR1 is SGHNT and CDR2 is YYREEE in the germline V gene (reference sequence). V was shortened by 0 bases and J by 7 bases, with 11 bases between the two germline ends. Here the CDR3 DNA reads TGTGCCAGCAGCTTGGTTCGGGGTGATAATGAGCAGTTCTTC. Residues: CASSLVRGDNEQFF. Supplemented by reference TRBV5-4 and TRBJ2-1, the full variable domain reads ETGVTQSPTHLIKTRGQQVTLRCSSQSGHNTVSWYQQALGQGPQFIFQYYREEENGRGNFPPRFSGLQFPNYSSELNVNALELDDSALYLCASSLVRGDNEQFFGPGTRLTVL.

The J gene is TRBJ2-3, the V gene TRBV7-2, with D perhaps matching TRBD2 (5 bases). Between the trimmed V and J ends, which lost 5 bases and 2 bases, there was a span of 11 bases. The CDR3 contains 14 residues. The germline V gene has CDR1 SGHTA and CDR2 FQGNSA. The CDR3 here is CASSIRGYTDTQYF. The CDR3 bases are TGTGCCAGCAGCATACGAGGGTACACAGATACGCAGTATTTT.